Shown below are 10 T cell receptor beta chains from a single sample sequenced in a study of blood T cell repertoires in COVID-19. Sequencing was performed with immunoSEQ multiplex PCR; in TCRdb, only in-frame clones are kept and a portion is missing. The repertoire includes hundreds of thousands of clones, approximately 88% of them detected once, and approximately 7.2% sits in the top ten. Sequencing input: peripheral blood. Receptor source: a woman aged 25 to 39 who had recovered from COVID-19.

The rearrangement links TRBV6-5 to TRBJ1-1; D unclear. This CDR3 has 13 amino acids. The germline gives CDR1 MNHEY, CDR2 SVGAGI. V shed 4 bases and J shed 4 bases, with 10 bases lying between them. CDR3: CASSSPGSTEAFF. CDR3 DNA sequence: TGTGCCAGCAGTTCCCCAGGTAGCACTGAAGCTTTCTTT.

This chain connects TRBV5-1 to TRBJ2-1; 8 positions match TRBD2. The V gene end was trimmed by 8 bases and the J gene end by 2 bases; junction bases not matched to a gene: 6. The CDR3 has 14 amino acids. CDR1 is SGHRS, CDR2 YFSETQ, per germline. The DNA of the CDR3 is TGCGCCAGTGCAGCGGGGGCCACCTACAATGAGCAGTTCTTC. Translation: CASAAGATYNEQFF.

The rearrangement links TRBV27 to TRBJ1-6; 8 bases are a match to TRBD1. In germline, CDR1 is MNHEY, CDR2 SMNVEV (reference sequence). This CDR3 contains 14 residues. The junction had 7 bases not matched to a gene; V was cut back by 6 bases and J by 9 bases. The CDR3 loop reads CASSFRGLSSPLHF. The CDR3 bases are TGTGCCAGCAGCTTCAGGGGGCTCTCTTCACCCCTCCACTTT.

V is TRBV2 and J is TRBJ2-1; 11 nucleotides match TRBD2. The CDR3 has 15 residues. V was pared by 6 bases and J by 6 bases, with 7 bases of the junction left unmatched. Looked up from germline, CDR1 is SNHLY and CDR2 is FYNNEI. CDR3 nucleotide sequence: TGTGCCAGCAGCCCGACTAGCGGGGATTTCAATGAGCAGTTCTTC. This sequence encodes CASSPTSGDFNEQFF.

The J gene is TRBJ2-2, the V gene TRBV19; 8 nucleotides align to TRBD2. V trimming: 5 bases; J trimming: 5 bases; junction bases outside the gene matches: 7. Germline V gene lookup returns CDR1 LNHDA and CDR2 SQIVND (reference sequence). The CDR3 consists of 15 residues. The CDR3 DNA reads TGTGCCAGTAGTGCGCGACTAGCGAGTACCGGGGAGCTGTTTTTT. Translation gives CASSARLASTGELFF.

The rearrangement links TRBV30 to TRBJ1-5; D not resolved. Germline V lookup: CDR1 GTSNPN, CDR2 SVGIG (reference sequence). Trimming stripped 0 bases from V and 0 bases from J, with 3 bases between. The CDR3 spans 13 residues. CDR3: CAWSVNSNQPQHF. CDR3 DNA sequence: TGTGCCTGGAGTGTCAATAGCAATCAGCCCCAGCATTTT.

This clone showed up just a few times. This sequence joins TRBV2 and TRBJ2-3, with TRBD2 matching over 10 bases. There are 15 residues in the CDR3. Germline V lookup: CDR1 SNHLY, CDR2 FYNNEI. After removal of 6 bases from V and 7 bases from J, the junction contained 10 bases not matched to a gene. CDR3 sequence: CASSQRWTSGNTQYF. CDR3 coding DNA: TGTGCCAGCAGCCAACGATGGACTAGCGGAAATACGCAGTATTTT.

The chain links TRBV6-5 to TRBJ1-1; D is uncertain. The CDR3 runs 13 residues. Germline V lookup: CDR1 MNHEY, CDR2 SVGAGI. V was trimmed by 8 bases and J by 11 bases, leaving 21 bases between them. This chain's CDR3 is CASSRDPRFLAFF. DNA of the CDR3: TGTGCCAGCTCCCGGGATCCCAGATTTCTTGCTTTCTTT.

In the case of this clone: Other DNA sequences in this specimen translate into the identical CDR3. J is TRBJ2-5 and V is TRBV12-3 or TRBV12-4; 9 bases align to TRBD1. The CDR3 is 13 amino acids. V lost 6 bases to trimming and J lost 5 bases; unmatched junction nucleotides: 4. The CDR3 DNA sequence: TGTGCCAGCAGACAGGGGGCTGGGGAGACCCAGTACTTC. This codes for CASRQGAGETQYF.

The CDR3 reads CASSSSLPGGETQYF. The CDR3 nucleotides read TGTGCCAGCAGTTCCAGTCTACCCGGCGGGGAGACCCAGTACTTC. This rearrangement joins TRBV28 to TRBJ2-5; TRBD2 might be the D (5 bases). CDR1 MDHEN and CDR2 SYDVKM come from the germline V gene. The V end lost 4 bases, the J end lost 5 bases, and 17 bases lay between the germline ends. CDR3 length: 15 amino acids.